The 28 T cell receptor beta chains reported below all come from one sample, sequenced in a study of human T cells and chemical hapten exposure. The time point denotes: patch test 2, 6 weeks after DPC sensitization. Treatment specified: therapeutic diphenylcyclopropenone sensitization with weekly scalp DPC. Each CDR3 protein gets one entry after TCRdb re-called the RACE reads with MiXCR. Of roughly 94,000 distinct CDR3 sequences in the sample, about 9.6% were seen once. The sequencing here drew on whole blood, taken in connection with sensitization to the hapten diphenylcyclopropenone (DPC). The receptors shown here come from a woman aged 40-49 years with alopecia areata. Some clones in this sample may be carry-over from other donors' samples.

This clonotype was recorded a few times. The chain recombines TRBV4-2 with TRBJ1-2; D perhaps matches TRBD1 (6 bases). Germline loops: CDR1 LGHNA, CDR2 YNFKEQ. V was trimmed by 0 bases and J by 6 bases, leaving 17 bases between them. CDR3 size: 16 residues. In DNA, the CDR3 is TGTGCCAGCAGCCAAGATCAGGGCAGGGGAAGAGATGGCTACACCTTC. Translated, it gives CASSQDQGRGRDGYTF.

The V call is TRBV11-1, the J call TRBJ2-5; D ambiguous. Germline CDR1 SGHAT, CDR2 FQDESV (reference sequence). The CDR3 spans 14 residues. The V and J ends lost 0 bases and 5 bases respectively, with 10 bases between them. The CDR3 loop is CASSLAVSVETQYF. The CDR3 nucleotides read TGTGCCAGCAGCTTAGCCGTCAGCGTGGAGACCCAGTACTTC.

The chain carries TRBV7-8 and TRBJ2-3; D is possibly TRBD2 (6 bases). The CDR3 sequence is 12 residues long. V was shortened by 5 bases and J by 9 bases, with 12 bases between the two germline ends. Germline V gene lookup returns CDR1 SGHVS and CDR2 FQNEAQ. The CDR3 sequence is CASSHSGLTQYF. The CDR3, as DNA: TGTGCCAGCAGCCACAGCGGGCTGACGCAGTATTTT.

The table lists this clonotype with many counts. The DNA for the CDR3 is TGTGCCAGCAGTTTACCACTCGAGGGGAAGCAGTTCTTC. Translating it yields CASSLPLEGKQFF. The J gene is TRBJ2-1, the V gene TRBV28; D may match TRBD1 or TRBD2 (5 bases each). Germline V lookup: CDR1 MDHEN, CDR2 SYDVKM. The V end lost 2 bases, the J end lost 11 bases, and 13 bases lay between the germline ends. This CDR3 is built from 13 residues.

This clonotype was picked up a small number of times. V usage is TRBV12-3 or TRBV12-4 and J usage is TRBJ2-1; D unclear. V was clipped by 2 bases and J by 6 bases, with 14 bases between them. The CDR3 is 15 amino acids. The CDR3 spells CASSLSLPLANEQFF. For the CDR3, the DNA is TGTGCCAGCAGTTTATCGCTGCCCCTCGCCAATGAGCAGTTCTTC.

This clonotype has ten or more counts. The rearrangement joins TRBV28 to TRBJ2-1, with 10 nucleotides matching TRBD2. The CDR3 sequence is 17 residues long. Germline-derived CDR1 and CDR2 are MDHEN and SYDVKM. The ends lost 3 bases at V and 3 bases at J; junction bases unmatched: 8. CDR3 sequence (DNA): TGTGCCAGCAGTTTTTTGCTAGCGGGAGCCAGCTACAATGAGCAGTTCTTC. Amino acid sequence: CASSFLLAGASYNEQFF.

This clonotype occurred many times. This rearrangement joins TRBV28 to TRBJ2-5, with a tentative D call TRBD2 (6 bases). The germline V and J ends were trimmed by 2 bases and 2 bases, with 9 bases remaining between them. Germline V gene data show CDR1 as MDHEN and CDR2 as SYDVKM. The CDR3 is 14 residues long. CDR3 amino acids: CASSLGGQQETQYF. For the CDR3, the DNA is TGTGCCAGCAGTTTAGGAGGGCAGCAAGAGACCCAGTACTTC.

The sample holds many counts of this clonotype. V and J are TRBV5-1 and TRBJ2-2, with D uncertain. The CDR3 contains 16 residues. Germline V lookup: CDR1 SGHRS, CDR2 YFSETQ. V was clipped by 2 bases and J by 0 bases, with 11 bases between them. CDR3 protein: CASSFDVGANTGELFF. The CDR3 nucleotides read TGCGCCAGCAGCTTTGACGTGGGCGCGAACACCGGGGAGCTGTTTTTT. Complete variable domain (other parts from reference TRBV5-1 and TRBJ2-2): KAGVTQTPRYLIKTRGQQVTLSCSPISGHRSVSWYQQTPGQGLQFLFEYFSETQRNKGNFPGRFSGRQFSNSRSEMNVSTLELGDSALYLCASSFDVGANTGELFFGEGSRLTVL.

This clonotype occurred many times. The CDR3 bases are TGTGCCAGCAGTTACGTGACAGACGCTGAAAAACTGTTTTTT. Amino acid sequence: CASSYVTDAEKLFF. The gene calls are TRBV6-6 and TRBJ1-4; TRBD1 is a possible D gene (5 bases). V lost 2 bases to trimming and J lost 7 bases, with 11 bases between them. CDR3 size: 14 residues. Germline CDR1 reads MNHNY; CDR2 reads SVGAGI (reference sequence).

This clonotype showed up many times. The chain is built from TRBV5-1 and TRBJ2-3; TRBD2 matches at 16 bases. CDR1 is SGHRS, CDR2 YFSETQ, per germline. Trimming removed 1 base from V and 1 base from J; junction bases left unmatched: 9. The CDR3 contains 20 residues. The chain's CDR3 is CASSLYGTSGRAGGTDTQYF. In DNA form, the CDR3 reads TGCGCCAGCAGCTTGTACGGGACTAGCGGGAGGGCCGGAGGCACAGATACGCAGTATTTT. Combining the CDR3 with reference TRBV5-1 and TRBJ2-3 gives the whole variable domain KAGVTQTPRYLIKTRGQQVTLSCSPISGHRSVSWYQQTPGQGLQFLFEYFSETQRNKGNFPGRFSGRQFSNSRSEMNVSTLELGDSALYLCASSLYGTSGRAGGTDTQYFGPGTRLTVL.

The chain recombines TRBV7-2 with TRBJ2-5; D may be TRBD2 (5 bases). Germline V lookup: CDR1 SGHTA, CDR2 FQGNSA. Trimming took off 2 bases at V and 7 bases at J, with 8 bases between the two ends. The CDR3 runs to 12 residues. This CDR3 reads CASSLWSGTQYF. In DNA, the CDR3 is TGTGCCAGCAGCTTATGGAGCGGGACCCAGTACTTC.

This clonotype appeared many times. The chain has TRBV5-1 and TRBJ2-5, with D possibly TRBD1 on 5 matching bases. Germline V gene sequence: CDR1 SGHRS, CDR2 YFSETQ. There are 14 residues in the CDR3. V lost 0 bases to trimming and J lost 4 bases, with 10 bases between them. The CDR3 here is CASSLGSGLETQYF. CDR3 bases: TGCGCCAGCAGCTTGGGGTCAGGGTTAGAGACCCAGTACTTC.

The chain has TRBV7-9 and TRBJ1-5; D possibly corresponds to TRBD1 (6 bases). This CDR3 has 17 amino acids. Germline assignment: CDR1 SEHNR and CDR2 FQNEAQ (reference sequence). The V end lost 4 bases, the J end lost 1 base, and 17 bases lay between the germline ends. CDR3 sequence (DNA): TGTGCCAGCAGCTACCTAGGTGGACAGAAAAGCAATCAGCCCCAGCATTTT. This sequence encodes CASSYLGGQKSNQPQHF.

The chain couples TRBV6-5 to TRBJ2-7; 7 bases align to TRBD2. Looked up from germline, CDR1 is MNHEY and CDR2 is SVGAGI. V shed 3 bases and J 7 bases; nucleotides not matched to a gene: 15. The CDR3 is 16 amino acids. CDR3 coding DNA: TGTGCCAGCAGTTATCGGGCGGGAGTAAATCTAGGGGAGCAGTACTTC. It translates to CASSYRAGVNLGEQYF.

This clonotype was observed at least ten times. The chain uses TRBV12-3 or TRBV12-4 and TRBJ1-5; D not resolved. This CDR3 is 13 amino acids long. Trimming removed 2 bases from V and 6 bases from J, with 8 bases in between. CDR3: CASSLMGFQPQHF. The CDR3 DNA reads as TGTGCCAGCAGTTTAATGGGGTTTCAGCCCCAGCATTTT.

CDR3 region: CASSRGSADTQYF. DNA for the CDR3: TGTGCCAGCAGCCGCGGGAGCGCAGATACGCAGTATTTT. V usage is TRBV14 and J usage is TRBJ2-3, with 7 positions matching TRBD2. CDR3 length: 13 amino acids. Germline V gene lookup returns CDR1 SGHDN and CDR2 FVKESK. With V trimmed by 4 bases and J by 4 bases, 2 bases remained unmatched.

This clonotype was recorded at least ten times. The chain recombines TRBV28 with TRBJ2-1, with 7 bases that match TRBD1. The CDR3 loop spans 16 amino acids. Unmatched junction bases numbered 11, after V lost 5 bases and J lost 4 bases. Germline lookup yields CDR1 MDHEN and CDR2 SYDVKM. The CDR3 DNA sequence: TGTGCCAGCAGTCCTCCCCAAGGGGACAGATACAATGAGCAGTTCTTC. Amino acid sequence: CASSPPQGDRYNEQFF.

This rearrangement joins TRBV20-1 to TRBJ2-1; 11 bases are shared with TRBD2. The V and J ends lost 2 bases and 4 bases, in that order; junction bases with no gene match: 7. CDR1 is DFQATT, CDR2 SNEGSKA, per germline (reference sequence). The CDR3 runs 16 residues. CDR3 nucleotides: TGCAGTGCTAGATCCTTAGCGGGAGGGACTTACAATGAGCAGTTCTTC. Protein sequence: CSARSLAGGTYNEQFF.

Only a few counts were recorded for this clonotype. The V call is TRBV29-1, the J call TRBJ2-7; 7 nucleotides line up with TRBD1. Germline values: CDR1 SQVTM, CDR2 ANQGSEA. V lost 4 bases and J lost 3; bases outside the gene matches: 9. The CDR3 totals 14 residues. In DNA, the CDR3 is TGCAGCGTTGCCCACATCAGGGGGAGCTACGAGCAGTACTTC. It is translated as CSVAHIRGSYEQYF.

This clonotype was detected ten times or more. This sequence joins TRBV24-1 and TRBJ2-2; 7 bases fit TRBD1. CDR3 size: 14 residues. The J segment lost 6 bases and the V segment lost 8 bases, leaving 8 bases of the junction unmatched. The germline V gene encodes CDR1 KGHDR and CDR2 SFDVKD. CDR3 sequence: CATMEDREPGELFF. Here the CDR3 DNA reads TGTGCCACCATGGAAGACAGGGAACCCGGGGAGCTGTTTTTT.

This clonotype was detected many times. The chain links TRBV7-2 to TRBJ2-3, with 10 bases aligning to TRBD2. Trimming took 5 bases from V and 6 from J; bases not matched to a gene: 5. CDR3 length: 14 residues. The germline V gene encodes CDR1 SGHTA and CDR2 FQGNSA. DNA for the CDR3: TGTGCCAGCAGCCCAGCGGGAGGGCCGGATACGCAGTATTTT. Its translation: CASSPAGGPDTQYF.

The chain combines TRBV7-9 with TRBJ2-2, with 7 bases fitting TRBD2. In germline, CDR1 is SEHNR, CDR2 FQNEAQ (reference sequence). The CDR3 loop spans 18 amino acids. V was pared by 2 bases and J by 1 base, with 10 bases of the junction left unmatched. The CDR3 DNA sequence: TGTGCCAGCAGCTTATGGAAGCGGCTAGCGGTGAACACCGGGGAGCTGTTTTTT. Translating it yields CASSLWKRLAVNTGELFF.

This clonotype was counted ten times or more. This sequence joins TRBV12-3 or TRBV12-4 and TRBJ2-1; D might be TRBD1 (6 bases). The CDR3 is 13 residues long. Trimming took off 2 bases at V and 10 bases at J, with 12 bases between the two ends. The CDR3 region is CASSLIKGVEQFF. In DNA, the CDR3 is TGTGCCAGCAGTTTAATTAAGGGGGTAGAGCAGTTCTTC.

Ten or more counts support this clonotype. The CDR3 reads CASSSQGGTDTQYF. As DNA, the CDR3 is TGTGCCAGCAGCTCCCAGGGAGGCACAGATACGCAGTATTTT. The chain uses TRBV7-9 and TRBJ2-3, with D possibly called TRBD1 or TRBD2 (5 bases each). Per germline, CDR1 SEHNR and CDR2 FQNEAQ (reference sequence). The CDR3 extends over 14 amino acids. V was cut by 4 bases and J by 1 base, with 9 bases left in between.

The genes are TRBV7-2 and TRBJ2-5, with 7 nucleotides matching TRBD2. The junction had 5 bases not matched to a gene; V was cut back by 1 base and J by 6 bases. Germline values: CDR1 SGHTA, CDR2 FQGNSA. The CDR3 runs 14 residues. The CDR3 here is CASSLDGGGQTQYF. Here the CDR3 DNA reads TGTGCCAGCAGCTTAGATGGGGGAGGGCAGACCCAGTACTTC.

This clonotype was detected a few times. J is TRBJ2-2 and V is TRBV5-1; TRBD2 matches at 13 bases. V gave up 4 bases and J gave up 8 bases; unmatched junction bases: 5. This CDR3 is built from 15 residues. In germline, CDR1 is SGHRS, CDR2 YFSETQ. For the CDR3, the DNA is TGCGCCAGCAGCAGGACTAGCGGGAGTATAGGGGAGCTGTTTTTT. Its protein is CASSRTSGSIGELFF.

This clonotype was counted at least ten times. The CDR3 loop is CASSQGGLMLAATDTQYF. The DNA of the CDR3 is TGCGCCAGCAGCCAAGGAGGACTCATGCTAGCGGCCACAGATACGCAGTATTTT. The chain combines TRBV4-1 with TRBJ2-3; 7 nucleotides match TRBD2. Trimming removed 1 base from V and 2 bases from J; junction bases left unmatched: 12. The CDR3 loop spans 18 amino acids. CDR1 is MGHRA, CDR2 YSYEKL, per germline.

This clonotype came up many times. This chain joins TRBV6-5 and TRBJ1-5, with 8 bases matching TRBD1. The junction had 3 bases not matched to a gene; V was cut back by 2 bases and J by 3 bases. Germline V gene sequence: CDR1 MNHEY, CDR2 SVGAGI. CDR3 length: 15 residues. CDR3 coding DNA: TGTGCCAGCAGTTACGGACAGGGACACAATCAGCCCCAGCATTTT. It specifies CASSYGQGHNQPQHF.